This TCR beta chain was identified during a study of T cell repertoires in cytomegalovirus infection. Study context: Peptides in the study included HLA-C-restricted and HLA-B-restricted CMV epitopes. It was the public TCR beta signatures that indicated both CMV infection and matching HLA type. Overall study findings and caveats: Ex vivo responses were dominated by HLA-C-restricted CMV-specific TCR beta clonotypes. Frequencies of public TCR beta families were cumulated, and this identified carriers of CMV plus the relevant HLA.

TCRdb analysed the reads with MiXCR anew, one entry per CDR3 protein. The repertoire holds fewer than 850,000 distinct CDR3 sequences, with just under 30% as singletons. The CDR3 is 14 residues long. Germline V gene lookup returns CDR1 MNHEY and CDR2 SVGAGI. The germline V and J ends were trimmed by 2 bases and 6 bases, with 13 bases remaining between them. A note on this clonotype: Its target is unknown.

Sequencing used cultured CD8+ T cells from PBMCs, obtained from culture after CMV antigen stimulation. This clonotype originated in a human donor in good health (CMV status not recorded). Some clones in this sample may be carry-over from other donors' samples. This sequence joins TRBV6-5 and TRBJ1-1; a possible D gene is TRBD1 (5 bases). In DNA form, the CDR3 reads TGTGCCAGCAGTTACGGATTAGGGGTCTCTGAAGCTTTCTTT. It encodes CASSYGLGVSEAFF.